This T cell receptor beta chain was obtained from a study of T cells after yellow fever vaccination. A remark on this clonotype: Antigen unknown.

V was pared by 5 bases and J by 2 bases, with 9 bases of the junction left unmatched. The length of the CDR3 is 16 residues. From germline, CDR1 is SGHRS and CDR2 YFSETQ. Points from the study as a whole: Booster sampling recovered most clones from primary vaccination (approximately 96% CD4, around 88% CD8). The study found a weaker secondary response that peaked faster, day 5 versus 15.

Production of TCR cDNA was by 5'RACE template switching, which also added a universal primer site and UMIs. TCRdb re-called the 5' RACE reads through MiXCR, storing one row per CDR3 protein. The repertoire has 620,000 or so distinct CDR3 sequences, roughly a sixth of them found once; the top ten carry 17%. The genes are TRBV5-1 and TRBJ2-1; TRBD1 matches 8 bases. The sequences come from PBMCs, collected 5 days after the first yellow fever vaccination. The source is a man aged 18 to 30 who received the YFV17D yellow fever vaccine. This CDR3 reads CASRRGTGSPYNEQFF. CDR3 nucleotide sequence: TGCGCCAGCAGACGCGGGACAGGTAGTCCCTACAATGAGCAGTTCTTC.